This TCR beta chain originates from a study of blood T cells in healthy people across ages. The V and J ends lost 4 bases and 0 bases respectively, with 18 bases between them. Germline-derived CDR1 and CDR2 are KGHSH and LQKENI. This CDR3 is built from 17 residues. The authors ran a second PCR of about 7 to 11 cycles using a sample-barcoded 5' primer and a J-beta primer mix. TCRdb re-called the 5' RACE reads with MiXCR, one entry per CDR3 protein. The sample has roughly 2 million distinct CDR3 sequences, about 50% seen once. Sequencing was done on a sample of blood. The clonotype originates from a woman between 40 and 55 years old in good health. The chain couples TRBV18 to TRBJ1-1; possible D gene TRBD1, 6 bases. The chain's CDR3 is CASSRQESLKLNTEAFF. The CDR3 bases are TGTGCCAGCTCACGACAGGAGAGTTTGAAGTTGAACACTGAAGCTTTCTTT.